The clone carrying this T cell receptor beta chain was observed a single time. The authors' processing: Nucleated cell counts were estimated from reference gene primer amplification. Sequencing used immunoSEQ multiplex PCR; TCRdb keeps in-frame clones, though not all of them. The V and J calls and clone size are taken from that table; D and trimming were inferred from the DNA. The repertoire has some 180,000 clones, nearly 90% of them found once; the top ten carry 20% to 25%. The sample originates from a study of blood T cell repertoires in COVID-19. In the study overall: COVID-19 samples, acute and convalescent, were from the United States, Italy and Spain. The cDNA or gDNA used as material had been derived from T cells, B-cell-depleted T cells, or PBMCs.

Sample: peripheral blood. The TCR sequence derives from a man aged 55 to 70 with active or convalescent COVID-19.

This chain's CDR3 is CASSLARGFYGYTF. The CDR3 nucleotides are TGTGCCAGCAGCTTGGCCCGGGGTTTCTATGGCTACACCTTC. The rearrangement links TRBV5-4 to TRBJ1-2; no reliable D call. The ends were cut back, 0 bases at V and 4 bases at J, with 10 bases in the middle. Germline V lookup: CDR1 SGHNT, CDR2 YYREEE (reference sequence). The CDR3 spans 14 residues.